A single sample is the source of the 7 T cell receptor beta chains below, sequenced in a study of cytomegalovirus exposure and HLA in healthy donors. The PCR had 60 Vbeta and 13 Jbeta primers. Generated by immunoSEQ multiplex PCR, the TCRdb table keeps only in-frame clones and is missing some. This table has around 130,000 clones, just under 80% appearing once. Sequenced input: PBMCs. Receptors were obtained from a woman aged 40 to 55 in good health and CMV-seronegative.

This chain uses TRBV28 with TRBJ2-3; 9 positions agree with TRBD1. The germline CDR1 and CDR2 sequences are MDHEN and SYDVKM. V lost 1 base to trimming and J lost 2 bases; unmatched junction nucleotides: 1. The CDR3 loop spans 15 amino acids. The CDR3 region has the DNA TGTGCCAGCAGTTTATTACAGGGGGCCACAGATACGCAGTATTTT. This encodes CASSLLQGATDTQYF.

The chain carries TRBV9 and TRBJ2-2; 14 nucleotides line up with TRBD2. The CDR3 length is 17 residues. CDR1 is SGDLS, CDR2 YYNGEE, per germline. The junction had 7 bases not matched to a gene; V was cut back by 4 bases and J by 5 bases. The CDR3 protein is CASSSGLAGVRTGELFF. The CDR3 DNA follows: TGTGCCAGCAGCTCGGGACTAGCGGGAGTGCGTACCGGGGAGCTGTTTTTT.

The J gene is TRBJ2-3, the V gene TRBV4-2; 13 bases are a match to TRBD2. With V trimmed by 5 bases and J by 4 bases, 6 bases remained unmatched. The length of the CDR3 is 16 residues. Germline CDR1 is LGHNA and CDR2 is YNFKEQ. The CDR3 region has the DNA TGTGCCAGCAGCGGACTAGCGGGGGAGGTGGCAGATACGCAGTATTTT. As protein: CASSGLAGEVADTQYF.

The chain recombines TRBV23-1 with TRBJ2-4; D possibly corresponds to TRBD2 (6 bases). TRBV23-1 is marked as an open reading frame, function uncertain. V was trimmed by 0 bases and J by 9 bases, leaving 15 bases between them. The CDR3 sequence is 15 residues long. The CDR3 DNA follows: TGCGCCAGCAGTCAATCCCCGGGAGTGATGGCCATTCAGTACTTC. Translation gives CASSQSPGVMAIQYF.

The V call is TRBV28, the J call TRBJ2-3; D not resolved. The germline V gene has CDR1 MDHEN and CDR2 SYDVKM. There are 12 residues in the CDR3. V lost 3 bases to trimming and J lost 4 bases, with 5 bases between them. The CDR3 is CASSFFADTQYF. The CDR3 nucleotides are TGTGCCAGCAGTTTCTTCGCAGATACGCAGTATTTT.

The V gene is TRBV25-1, the J gene TRBJ1-4; no clear D. V lost 5 bases and J 10 bases, leaving 8 bases between the germline ends. There are 11 residues in the CDR3. Germline assignment: CDR1 MGHDK and CDR2 SYGVNS. The CDR3: CASSSPRKLFF. DNA for the CDR3: TGTGCCAGCAGTAGCCCGCGAAAACTGTTTTTT.

The chain couples TRBV5-1 to TRBJ2-3, with 9 bases aligning to TRBD2. Looked up from germline, CDR1 is SGHRS and CDR2 is YFSETQ. V dropped 9 bases and J dropped 3; count of bases not matched to a gene: 11. The CDR3 is 15 amino acids. The CDR3 nucleotides are TGCGCCACCACAGCACGGCTAGCGGGAACAGATACGCAGTATTTT. This codes for CATTARLAGTDTQYF. Combining the CDR3 with reference TRBV5-1 and TRBJ2-3 gives the whole variable domain KAGVTQTPRYLIKTRGQQVTLSCSPISGHRSVSWYQQTPGQGLQFLFEYFSETQRNKGNFPGRFSGRQFSNSRSEMNVSTLELGDSALYLCATTARLAGTDTQYFGPGTRLTVL.